This paragraph reports one TCR beta chain. As yet, its antigen is unknown. This specimen belongs to a study of spatial heterogeneity in lung cancer. Study as a whole: A T cell module score from matched bulk RNA-seq correlated strongly with TCR transcript counts in tumor regions.

Points from the study as a whole: Tumor mutation count correlated with how many alpha and beta TCRs expanded intratumorally.

Regarding time point: sample taken at primary tumor resection. The CDR3 totals 16 residues. Germline trimming cut 8 bases from V and 8 bases from J; bases unmatched to any gene: 17. Germline-derived CDR1 and CDR2 are MNHNY and SVGAGI (reference sequence). On each TCR cDNA molecule, a unique molecular identifier was present. TCRdb analysed the 5' RACE reads with MiXCR anew, one entry per CDR3 protein. This sample has some 7,900 distinct CDR3 sequences, with around 7% found just once. The input for sequencing was lung tumor tissue, taken at surgery. The sequence came from a female donor with early-stage non-small cell lung cancer. This chain joins TRBV6-6 and TRBJ2-1; 8 bases match TRBD1. DNA of the CDR3: TGTGCCAGCCGGTCAGGGGGCTACGCGGGAATGGATGAGCAGTTCTTC. This encodes CASRSGGYAGMDEQFF.